This T cell receptor (beta chain) was obtained from a study of cytomegalovirus exposure and HLA in healthy donors. The CDR3 totals 15 residues. Trimming cost V 5 bases and J 5 bases; bases outside gene matches: 9. Looked up from germline, CDR1 is SGHAT and CDR2 is FQNNGV. A multiplex PCR was run with 60 Vbeta primers and 13 Jbeta primers. Assay used: immunoSEQ multiplex PCR; TCRdb lists only in-frame clones, some missing. This sample has roughly 150,000 clones, with approximately 9% found just once. Sequenced input: PBMCs. The source of this sequence is a male donor in good health and CMV-seronegative. The V and J genes are TRBV11-2 and TRBJ2-5; the match to TRBD1 covers 9 bases. CDR3: CASSPGTGSWETQYF. DNA for the CDR3: TGTGCCAGCAGCCCTGGGACAGGGTCATGGGAGACCCAGTACTTC.